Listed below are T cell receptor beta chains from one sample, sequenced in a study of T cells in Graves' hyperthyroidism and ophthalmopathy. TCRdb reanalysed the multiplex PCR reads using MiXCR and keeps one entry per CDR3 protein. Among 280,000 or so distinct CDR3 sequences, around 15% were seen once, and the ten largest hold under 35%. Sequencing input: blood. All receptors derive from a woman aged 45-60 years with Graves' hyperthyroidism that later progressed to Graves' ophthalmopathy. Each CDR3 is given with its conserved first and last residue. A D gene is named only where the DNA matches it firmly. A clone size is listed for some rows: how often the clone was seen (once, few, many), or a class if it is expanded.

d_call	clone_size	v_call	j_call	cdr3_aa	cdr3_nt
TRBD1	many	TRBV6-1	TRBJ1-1	CASSGLGQVHLNTEAFF	TGTGCCAGCAGTGGCTTAGGACAGGTTCACTTGAACACTGAAGCTTTCTTT
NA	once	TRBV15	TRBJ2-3	CATSRVPDTQYF	TGTGCCACCAGCAGAGTCCCAGATACGCAGTATTTT
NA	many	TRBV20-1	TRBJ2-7	CSATDGGKAPYEQYF	TGCAGTGCTACCGACGGGGGCAAGGCCCCCTACGAGCAGTACTTC
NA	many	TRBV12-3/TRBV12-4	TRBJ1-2	CASSLTGLNYGYTF	TGTGCCAGCAGTTTGACAGGCCTAAACTATGGCTACACCTTC
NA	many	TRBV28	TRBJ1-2	CASRDGGANYGYTF	TGTGCCAGCAGAGACGGTGGGGCAAACTATGGCTACACCTTC
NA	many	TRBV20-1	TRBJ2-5	CSARDPGGETQYF	TGCAGTGCTAGAGATCCAGGTGGGGAGACCCAGTACTTC
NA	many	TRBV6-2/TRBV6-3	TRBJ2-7	CASSYGALISYEQYF	TGTGCCAGCAGCTACGGGGCCCTCATCTCCTACGAGCAGTACTTC
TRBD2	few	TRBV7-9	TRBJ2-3	CASSPRTRNTDTQYF	TGTGCCAGCAGCCCTAGGACTAGAAACACAGATACGCAGTATTTT
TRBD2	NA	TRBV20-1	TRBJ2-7	CSARKSGTSGSGYEQYF	TGCAGTGCTAGGAAATCTGGGACTAGCGGGAGTGGCTACGAGCAGTACTTC
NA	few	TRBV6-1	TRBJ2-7	CASRGGWYEQYF	TGTGCCAGCAGGGGGGGTTGGTACGAGCAGTACTTC
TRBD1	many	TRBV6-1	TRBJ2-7	CASSERDRNFYEQYF	TGTGCCAGCAGTGAACGGGACAGAAATTTCTACGAGCAGTACTTC
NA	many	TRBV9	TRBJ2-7	CASSVAGVYEQYF	TGTGCCAGCAGCGTAGCGGGAGTGTACGAGCAGTACTTC
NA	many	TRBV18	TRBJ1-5	CASSPPWRGGNQPQHF	TGTGCCAGCTCACCACCGTGGAGAGGGGGCAATCAGCCCCAGCATTTT
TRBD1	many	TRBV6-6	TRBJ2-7	CASSYSRPGTGLHEQYF	TGTGCCAGCAGTTACTCGCGACCCGGGACAGGTCTCCACGAGCAGTACTTC
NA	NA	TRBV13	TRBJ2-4	CASSQTQGKNIQYF	TGTGCCAGCAGCCAGACTCAGGGGAAAAACATTCAGTACTTC
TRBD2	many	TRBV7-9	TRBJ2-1	CASRGGGSFYNEQFF	TGTGCCAGCAGGGGTGGCGGGAGCTTCTACAATGAGCAGTTCTTC
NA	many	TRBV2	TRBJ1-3	CASMKGFGNTIYF	TGTGCCAGCATGAAGGGTTTTGGAAACACCATATATTTT
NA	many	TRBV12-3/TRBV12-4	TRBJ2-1	CASSLRSGARGNEQFF	TGTGCCAGCAGTTTAAGGTCAGGCGCCCGTGGTAATGAGCAGTTCTTC
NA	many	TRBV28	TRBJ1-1	CASSLPGTLNTEAFF	TGTGCCAGCAGTTTACCGGGGACTCTTAACACTGAAGCTTTCTTT
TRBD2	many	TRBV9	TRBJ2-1	CASSTRSGRAGNEQFF	TGTGCCAGCAGCACTAGAAGCGGGAGGGCCGGGAATGAGCAGTTCTTC
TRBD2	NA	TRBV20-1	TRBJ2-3	CSARASGNLHTQYF	TGCAGTGCTAGGGCTAGCGGGAACCTACATACGCAGTATTTT
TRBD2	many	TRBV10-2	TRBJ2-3	CASSAAGVKTDTQYF	TGCGCCAGCAGTGCGGCGGGAGTAAAGACAGATACGCAGTATTTT
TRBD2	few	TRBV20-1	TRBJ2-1	CSAPPLGRAEPNEQFF	TGCAGTGCCCCCCCCCTCGGGAGGGCGGAGCCTAATGAGCAGTTCTTC